This record looks at one T cell receptor (beta chain) sequence and its context. Time point of the sample: healthy volunteer bleed at 6 weeks. Total RNA came from unfractionated whole blood. The CDR3 has 14 amino acids. Between the trimmed V and J ends, which lost 4 bases and 7 bases, there was a span of 17 bases. Germline V gene data show CDR1 as SGHDT and CDR2 as YYEEEE. The sample comes from a study of human T cells and chemical hapten exposure. Using its own MiXCR run on the RACE reads, TCRdb lists one record per CDR3 protein. This table holds 35,000 to 50,000 distinct CDR3 sequences, 3.5% to 4% found once.

The chain links TRBV5-6 to TRBJ1-1, with D perhaps matching TRBD1 (6 bases). The sample was whole blood. The TCR was taken from a human donor in good health. Some clones in this sample may be carry-over from other donors' samples. DNA for the CDR3: TGTGCCAGCAGCGCAGGGTTAGGGGGGGTTGAAGCTTTCTTT. Translating it yields CASSAGLGGVEAFF.